Below, 17 T cell receptor beta chains from the same sample are listed, as sequenced in a study of T cells after yellow fever vaccination. TCRdb re-derived calls from the 5' RACE reads in MiXCR, one entry per CDR3 protein. The sample lists a few hundred thousand distinct CDR3 sequences; under 14% were seen once. The starting material was PBMCs, obtained on the day of the first yellow fever vaccination. The source of these receptors is a man younger than 35 who received the YFV17D yellow fever vaccine.

The chain combines TRBV3-1 with TRBJ1-2; 7 bases are shared with TRBD1. The V segment lost 5 bases and the J segment 1 base; nucleotides outside the gene matches: 1. This CDR3 comprises 13 residues. Germline lookup yields CDR1 LGHDT and CDR2 YNNKEL (reference sequence). The CDR3 is CASSGDSNYGYTF. The CDR3 DNA sequence: TGTGCCAGCAGCGGGGACAGTAACTATGGCTACACCTTC.

This clonotype was seen only a few times. V usage is TRBV7-3 and J usage is TRBJ2-1, with D perhaps given as TRBD1 or TRBD2 (5 bases each). The germline CDR1 and CDR2 sequences are SGHTA and FQGTGA. CDR3 size: 18 residues. The V gene lost 2 bases and the J gene lost 5 bases, with 22 bases spanning the gap. The chain's CDR3 is CASSLLEPGTQPHNEQFF. The CDR3, as DNA: TGTGCCAGCAGCTTATTGGAACCCGGGACCCAGCCCCACAATGAGCAGTTCTTC.

The rearrangement links TRBV20-1 to TRBJ2-3; 10 nucleotides agree with TRBD2. CDR1 DFQATT and CDR2 SNEGSKA come from the germline V gene (reference sequence). Trimming took 1 base from V and 5 from J; bases not matched to a gene: 6. This CDR3 region has 15 residues. The CDR3 bases are TGCAGTGCTAGAGGAACTAGCGGGGTCAGAGATACGCAGTATTTT. Translation: CSARGTSGVRDTQYF.

This clonotype was counted only a few times. The chain is built from TRBV20-1 and TRBJ2-3, with D tentatively TRBD1 (6 bases). The germline V and J ends were trimmed by 3 bases and 4 bases, with 14 bases remaining between them. Germline V lookup: CDR1 DFQATT, CDR2 SNEGSKA (reference sequence). The CDR3 totals 14 residues. CDR3 bases: TGCAGTGCTAGTCGGGCAGGGGTTTCAGATACGCAGTATTTT. This gives the protein CSASRAGVSDTQYF.

This clonotype was counted between two and nine times. This chain connects TRBV6-5 to TRBJ2-7; D unresolved. V was cut by 0 bases and J by 0 bases, with 15 bases left in between. Germline CDR1 reads MNHEY; CDR2 reads SVGAGI. The CDR3 is 17 residues long. The CDR3 is CASSYSMNRISSYEQYF. The DNA for the CDR3 is TGTGCCAGCAGTTACTCGATGAACCGAATAAGCTCCTACGAGCAGTACTTC.

This clonotype was seen a few times. The CDR3 loop is CASKREPETQYF. Written as DNA, the CDR3 is TGTGCCAGCAAAAGAGAGCCGGAGACCCAGTACTTC. The chain recombines TRBV2 with TRBJ2-5; D is undetermined. Germline CDR1 is SNHLY and CDR2 is FYNNEI. Trimming shortened V by 7 bases and J by 5 bases, and 11 bases separated the two germline ends. The length of the CDR3 is 12 residues.

Only a few counts were recorded for this clonotype. The rearrangement joins TRBV20-1 to TRBJ2-5; unclear D gene. CDR1 is DFQATT, CDR2 SNEGSKA, per germline (reference sequence). This CDR3 spans 12 amino acids. Trimming took 3 bases from V and 2 from J, leaving 7 bases between them. The CDR3 bases are TGCAGTGCTAGTGGAAGGCAAGAGACCCAGTACTTC. Its protein product is CSASGRQETQYF.

This clonotype was counted ten times or more. The V and J genes are TRBV3-1 and TRBJ1-4, with TRBD1 as a possible D gene (5 bases). The CDR3 spans 14 residues. Between the trimmed V and J ends, which lost 6 bases and 1 base, there was a span of 9 bases. Germline assignment: CDR1 LGHDT and CDR2 YNNKEL (reference sequence). The CDR3 reads CASSPGRTNEKLFF. CDR3 sequence (DNA): TGTGCCAGCAGTCCAGGGAGAACTAATGAAAAACTGTTTTTT.

The chain uses TRBV2 and TRBJ2-4; the match to TRBD1 covers 8 bases. In germline, CDR1 is SNHLY, CDR2 FYNNEI. The CDR3 is 13 amino acids. The ends lost 9 bases at V and 4 bases at J; junction bases unmatched: 5. CDR3 amino acids: CASAWTGKNIQYF. CDR3 coding DNA: TGTGCCAGTGCCTGGACAGGGAAAAACATTCAGTACTTC.

This clonotype appeared a few times. The chain links TRBV20-1 to TRBJ1-4; D may be TRBD1 (6 bases). CDR3 length equals 17 residues. Germline CDR1 is DFQATT and CDR2 is SNEGSKA (reference sequence). V lost 0 bases to trimming and J lost 4 bases, with 18 bases between them. This CDR3 reads CSARDSRQDIYNEKLFF. The CDR3 DNA reads as TGCAGTGCTAGAGATAGCAGACAGGACATCTATAATGAAAAACTGTTTTTT.

The V and J genes are TRBV29-1 and TRBJ2-3; the match to TRBD1 covers 7 bases. Per the germline V gene, CDR1 is SQVTM and CDR2 is ANQGSEA. With V trimmed by 1 base and J by 3 bases, 4 bases remained unmatched. The CDR3 spans 14 residues. In nucleotides, the CDR3 is TGCAGCGTTGAAGGGGGGACAGTAACAGATACGCAGTATTTT. Protein: CSVEGGTVTDTQYF.

The chain employs TRBV9 and TRBJ1-1, with TRBD1 matching 7 bases. CDR1 and CDR2 from the germline V gene are SGDLS and YYNGEE. V trimming: 5 bases; J trimming: 5 bases; junction bases outside the gene matches: 12. This CDR3 is built from 15 residues. This CDR3 reads CASSRITGEPTEAFF. CDR3 in DNA: TGTGCCAGCAGTCGGATCACAGGGGAGCCGACTGAAGCTTTCTTT.

The DNA for the CDR3 is TGTGCCAGCAGCCCTATGGGACGGGGCGGCTCCTACGAGCAGTACTTC. It yields the protein CASSPMGRGGSYEQYF. The rearrangement links TRBV14 to TRBJ2-7, with D perhaps being TRBD1 or TRBD2 (5 bases each). The V gene lost 4 bases and the J gene lost 0 bases, with 16 bases spanning the gap. Germline values: CDR1 SGHDN, CDR2 FVKESK. This CDR3 spans 16 amino acids.

This clonotype has a handful of counts. The chain recombines TRBV25-1 with TRBJ1-5, with D possibly being TRBD1 (6 bases). Trimming pared 3 bases from V and 10 bases from J, leaving 25 bases between. The CDR3 is 17 amino acids. Germline CDR1 reads MGHDK; CDR2 reads SYGVNS. This CDR3 reads CASSDSDSSALTRPQHF. The CDR3 nucleotides are TGTGCCAGCAGTGATTCGGACAGTTCGGCTTTAACCCGTCCCCAGCATTTT.

This clonotype was seen a handful of times. The chain employs TRBV5-1 and TRBJ2-1; 10 positions match TRBD1. V gave up 4 bases and J gave up 7 bases; unmatched junction bases: 11. The CDR3 is made up of 16 amino acids. The germline CDR1 and CDR2 sequences are SGHRS and YFSETQ. This CDR3 is CASSDAPGQGKNEQFF. CDR3 bases: TGCGCCAGCAGCGATGCACCGGGACAGGGGAAGAATGAGCAGTTCTTC. Variable domain in full (rest from reference TRBV5-1 and TRBJ2-1): KAGVTQTPRYLIKTRGQQVTLSCSPISGHRSVSWYQQTPGQGLQFLFEYFSETQRNKGNFPGRFSGRQFSNSRSEMNVSTLELGDSALYLCASSDAPGQGKNEQFFGPGTRLTVL.

This clonotype came up once. V is TRBV12-3 or TRBV12-4 and J is TRBJ2-5; tentatively, D is TRBD1 or TRBD2 (6 bases each). The CDR3 spans 15 residues. V was clipped by 7 bases and J by 5 bases, with 20 bases between them. CDR3 nucleotide sequence: TGTGCCAGCACTGCCCCGGGGGCACAGTGGGAGACCCAGTACTTC. Translated, it gives CASTAPGAQWETQYF.

The chain has TRBV5-1 and TRBJ1-3; no clear D gene. V dropped 5 bases and J dropped 8 bases, with 8 bases sitting between them. From germline, CDR1 is SGHRS and CDR2 YFSETQ. This CDR3 has 11 residues. CDR3 DNA: TGCGCCAGCAGAACGGGAGACACCATATATTTT. It translates to CASRTGDTIYF. Supplemented by reference TRBV5-1 and TRBJ1-3, the full variable domain reads KAGVTQTPRYLIKTRGQQVTLSCSPISGHRSVSWYQQTPGQGLQFLFEYFSETQRNKGNFPGRFSGRQFSNSRSEMNVSTLELGDSALYLCASRTGDTIYFGEGSWLTVV.